Listed below are T cell receptor beta chains from one sample, sequenced in a study of blood T cell repertoires in COVID-19. Clones were read by immunoSEQ multiplex PCR, and TCRdb kept only the in-frame ones, dropping some. The table includes 100,000 to 150,000 clones, 81% detected once. Sequencing input: peripheral blood. The source is a man in his thirties or forties with COVID-19, enrolled during active disease. Both conserved end residues are part of each CDR3. The order of the fields is clone size, J gene, V gene, D gene, CDR3 DNA, CDR3 protein. The D gene is left open where the match is weak. Clone size is shown for a subset of rows, as once, few, many or a class of expanded clone.

. | TRBJ1-1 | TRBV30 | TRBD1 | TGTGCCTGCCCGTCCGCAGCCTCCGGGACAGGGGCCGAGAACACTGAAGCTTTCTTT | CACPSAASGTGAENTEAFF
. | TRBJ2-6 | TRBV27 | TRBD1 | TGTGCCAGCAGAACGGCCGGGACAGGGTACGCTGGGGCCAACGTCCTGACTTTC | CASRTAGTGYAGANVLTF
. | TRBJ2-5 | TRBV10-3 | . | TGTGCCATCAGTGACGAGCACCAAGAGACCCAGTACTTC | CAISDEHQETQYF
. | TRBJ1-6 | TRBV18 | . | TGTGCCAGCTCCGGGGGGTCCGGGAATTCACCCCTCCACTTT | CASSGGSGNSPLHF
. | TRBJ2-1 | TRBV11-1 | TRBD1 | TGTGCCAGCAGCCCCCCAAACAGGGGGGACAATGAGCAGTTCTTC | CASSPPNRGDNEQFF
few | TRBJ2-6 | TRBV11-3 | TRBD2 | TGTGCCAGCAGTCCCGTACTAGCGGGGGCCTCTGGGGCCAACGTCCTGACTTTC | CASSPVLAGASGANVLTF
once | TRBJ2-1 | TRBV4-1 | TRBD2 | TGCGCCAGCAGCCAAGGTTCTAGCGGGGGGGCCGGCAATGAGCAGTTCTTC | CASSQGSSGGAGNEQFF
. | TRBJ1-1 | TRBV11-2 | . | TGTGCCAGCAGCTTGAAATTGGGCGAGAACACTGAAGCTTTCTTT | CASSLKLGENTEAFF
. | TRBJ2-7 | TRBV6-5 | TRBD1 | TGTGCCAGCCGGGACAGGGTAACCTACGAGCAGTACTTC | CASRDRVTYEQYF
. | TRBJ1-5 | TRBV6-6 | . | TGTGCCAGCAGTCCCCAGGACAGATTTGGCAATCAGCCCCAGCATTTT | CASSPQDRFGNQPQHF
. | TRBJ2-7 | TRBV4-1 | TRBD1 | TGCGCCAGCAGCCCGGACAGGGGATTCTACGAGCAGTACTTC | CASSPDRGFYEQYF
few | TRBJ2-5 | TRBV10-3 | TRBD2 | TGTGCCATCAGTCCCGGGACTAGCGGGGGGGAAGAGACCCAGTACTTC | CAISPGTSGGEETQYF
. | TRBJ1-4 | TRBV2 | TRBD1 | TGTGCCAGCAGTGTTTGGACAGGCTTTAATGAAAAACTGTTTTTT | CASSVWTGFNEKLFF
. | TRBJ2-3 | TRBV6-2/TRBV6-3 | TRBD2 | TGTGCCAGCAGTTACTCGAAGGCTAGCGGGTTCTCCACAGATACGCAGTATTTT | CASSYSKASGFSTDTQYF
. | TRBJ1-5 | TRBV14 | TRBD1 | TGTGCCAGCAGCCAAGATTTGTATGGCAGGGGGCTTGGTCAGCCCCAGCATTTT | CASSQDLYGRGLGQPQHF
once | TRBJ1-2 | TRBV24-1 | TRBD1 | TGTGCCACCAGTAATAGGGGGCAGGTAGATGGCTACACCTTC | CATSNRGQVDGYTF
. | TRBJ2-1 | TRBV30 | TRBD2 | TGTGCCTGGGTAGCGGGGGGGGCCTACAATGAGCAGTTCTTC | CAWVAGGAYNEQFF
once | TRBJ2-3 | TRBV4-1 | TRBD1 | TGCGCCAGCAGCCGGACAGGGGTAGATACGCAGTATTTT | CASSRTGVDTQYF
. | TRBJ1-1 | TRBV24-1 | . | TGTGCCACCAGTCAGGGTCGTGGGAACACTGAAGCTTTCTTT | CATSQGRGNTEAFF
once | TRBJ2-7 | TRBV19 | . | TGTGCCAGTAGTATATTCCGTACAGTCACCTACGAGCAGTACTTC | CASSIFRTVTYEQYF
. | TRBJ2-5 | TRBV3-1/TRBV3-2 | TRBD2 | TGTGCCAGCAGCATTTATAGCGGGAGCCCCGAGACCCAGTACTTC | CASSIYSGSPETQYF
. | TRBJ2-3 | TRBV27 | TRBD2 | TGTGCCAGCAGGCCGGGGAGGGCAGATACGCAGTATTTT | CASRPGRADTQYF
. | TRBJ1-1 | TRBV11-3 | TRBD1 | TGTGCCAGCAGCTCCCGGGTGGGGACAGCCATGAACACTGAAGCTTTCTTT | CASSSRVGTAMNTEAFF
once | TRBJ1-4 | TRBV5-1 | . | TGCGCCAGCAGCTCGGGACGGACAGCCGGTAATGAAAAACTGTTTTTT | CASSSGRTAGNEKLFF
. | TRBJ2-2 | TRBV24-1 | . | TGTGCCACCAGTGATTTGACAGTGACGAACACCGGGGAGCTGTTTTTT | CATSDLTVTNTGELFF
. | TRBJ2-2 | TRBV27 | . | TGTGCCAGCAGTTTAGGGGCTGGGACCGGGGAGCTGTTTTTT | CASSLGAGTGELFF
. | TRBJ1-1 | TRBV7-8 | . | TGTGCCAGCAGCTTATTAGGCGGGTGGGGCACTGAAGCTTTCTTT | CASSLLGGWGTEAFF
. | TRBJ1-2 | TRBV4-1 | . | TGCGCCAGCAGCCCCCCCCCGGATGAGGGGATCGGGGGAGCTAACTATGGCTACACCTTC | CASSPPPDEGIGGANYGYTF
. | TRBJ2-1 | TRBV5-5 | TRBD1 | TGTGCCAGCAGCTTGGGGTGGGACAGGTCCTACAATGAGCAGTTCTTC | CASSLGWDRSYNEQFF
. | TRBJ2-1 | TRBV13 | . | TGTGCCAGCAGCTATCGACAAGAGCAGTTCTTC | CASSYRQEQFF
once | TRBJ1-1 | TRBV7-6 | . | TGTGCCAGCAGCTTAGCCCTAATCGGGGAGGGTTCTGAAGCTTTCTTT | CASSLALIGEGSEAFF
. | TRBJ2-7 | TRBV19 | . | TGTGCCAGTAGCAGATCCGTCCTTCGGACAGAGAGCTCCTACGAGCAGTACTTC | CASSRSVLRTESSYEQYF
. | TRBJ2-6 | TRBV4-1 | . | TGCGCCAGCAGCCAAGATGCCAGGCCGTCTGGGGCCAACGTCCTGACTTTC | CASSQDARPSGANVLTF
. | TRBJ2-1 | TRBV11-1 | . | TGTGCCAGCAGCCAAGGGGTAGATCGCTCCTACAATGAGCAGTTCTTC | CASSQGVDRSYNEQFF
. | TRBJ2-3 | TRBV11-2 | . | TGTGCCAGCACCAACGTGGGGGGAGGGGGAACAGATACGCAGTATTTT | CASTNVGGGGTDTQYF
few | TRBJ1-2 | TRBV7-9 | TRBD1 | TGTGCCAGCAGCTCTTACCCTAACAGGGGACGAGGCTACACCTTC | CASSSYPNRGRGYTF
. | TRBJ2-7 | TRBV11-2 | TRBD2 | TGTGCCAGCAGCTCCGTAGCTGGGAGGGCCTACGAGCAGTACTTC | CASSSVAGRAYEQYF
. | TRBJ1-1 | TRBV9 | . | TGTGCCAGCAATAGAGGGGGTCTTACGAACACTGAAGCTTTCTTT | CASNRGGLTNTEAFF
. | TRBJ2-3 | TRBV28 | . | TGTGCCAGCAGGGCAGGAGGGGAGACGGATACGCAGTATTTT | CASRAGGETDTQYF
. | TRBJ2-2 | TRBV28 | . | TGTGCCAGCAGTTCTATCCAAGGGGGCGGGGAGCTGTTTTTT | CASSSIQGGGELFF
once | TRBJ2-5 | TRBV9 | . | TGTGCCAGCAGCGGTAGCGGTGCCGGAAAAGAGACCCAGTACTTC | CASSGSGAGKETQYF
. | TRBJ2-2 | TRBV30 | . | TGTGCCTGGTCCCTCCGTGCCGGGGAGCTGTTTTTT | CAWSLRAGELFF
. | TRBJ2-2 | TRBV6-1 | TRBD1 | TGTGCCAGCAGTGGGGACAGCTTCCCTCCCACCGGGGAGCTGTTTTTT | CASSGDSFPPTGELFF